This TCR beta chain was found in a study of blood T cell repertoires in COVID-19. The wider study: Italy, Spain and the United States were the sources of the convalescent and acute COVID-19 samples. T cells, B-cell-depleted T cells, or PBMCs supplied cDNA or gDNA.

Original data processing: Estimation of nucleated cell counts relied on the amplification of reference gene primers. This table comes from immunoSEQ multiplex PCR, and its TCRdb copy is limited to in-frame clones, with some not included. The DNA was the basis for D and trimming; V, J and clone size are from that table. The repertoire has more than 45,000 clones, approximately 85% of them found once; the top ten carry about 15%. This clone showed up just a few times. The CDR3 length is 17 residues. The V segment lost 9 bases and the J segment 4 bases; nucleotides outside the gene matches: 14. Per germline, CDR1 LNHDA and CDR2 SQIVND (reference sequence).

This clonotype originated in a human donor in a cohort sampled during active COVID-19. This chain links TRBV19 with TRBJ1-5, with 11 bases fitting TRBD1. Input material: peripheral blood. The chain's CDR3 is CASTTGTGGLWNQPQHF. DNA of the CDR3: TGTGCCAGCACGACCGGGACAGGGGGGCTATGGAATCAGCCCCAGCATTTT.